The rows below give T cell receptor beta chains drawn from one sample of a study of blood T cell repertoires in COVID-19. Profiling relied on immunoSEQ multiplex PCR, and the TCRdb table lists in-frame clones only, not all of them. The table includes around 130,000 clones, roughly 90% detected once. The sequencing input was peripheral blood. These receptor sequences come from a man between 65 and 85 years old with active COVID-19. CDR3s include the opening cysteine and the closing phenylalanine or tryptophan. Each record gives: V gene, D gene, clone size, J gene, CDR3 DNA, CDR3 protein. The D gene is left open where the match is weak. Clone size is shown for a subset of rows, as once, few, many or a class of expanded clone.

TRBV3-1/TRBV3-2	TRBD1	NA	TRBJ2-7	TGTGCCAGCAGAAGGGGACAGGGGACATCTAAACCCTACGAGCAGTACTTC	CASRRGQGTSKPYEQYF
TRBV5-4	TRBD2	NA	TRBJ2-3	TGTGCCAGCAGCTTGGGGGCTAGCGGGGGCACAGATACGCAGTATTTT	CASSLGASGGTDTQYF
TRBV5-1	TRBD1	NA	TRBJ1-2	TGCGCCAGCAGCCCTCCGGACAGGGTTTATGGCTACACCTTC	CASSPPDRVYGYTF
TRBV6-2/TRBV6-3	NA	NA	TRBJ2-3	TGTGCCAGCAGTTACTCCGGACAGCCGAACACAGATACGCAGTATTTT	CASSYSGQPNTDTQYF
TRBV27	NA	NA	TRBJ1-1	TGTGCCAGCAGTATGGACACCTTGAACACTGAAGCTTTCTTT	CASSMDTLNTEAFF
TRBV7-2	TRBD2	NA	TRBJ2-3	TGTGCCACCGGGGGGAGCGGGAGGGCCGGCACGCAGTATTTT	CATGGSGRAGTQYF
TRBV6-6	NA	NA	TRBJ2-7	TGTGCCAGCAGTTACGATCCACTTTACGAGCAGTACTTC	CASSYDPLYEQYF
TRBV7-2	TRBD2	NA	TRBJ2-3	TGTGCCAGCAGCTCACGATCGCTTCTAGCGGGTCCTACAGATACGCAGTATTTT	CASSSRSLLAGPTDTQYF
TRBV28	NA	NA	TRBJ1-2	TGTGCCAGCAGTGTGACAAGTAACTATGGCTACACCTTC	CASSVTSNYGYTF
TRBV15	NA	NA	TRBJ1-1	TGTGCCACCAGCAGAGATCCGCAGGCCACTGAAGCTTTCTTT	CATSRDPQATEAFF
TRBV30	TRBD1	once	TRBJ1-5	TGTGCCTGGAGTGTAATCTCCGGGGACAGGGGAAATCAGCCCCAGCATTTT	CAWSVISGDRGNQPQHF
TRBV19	TRBD2	NA	TRBJ2-1	TGTGCCAGTAGTATGAGGCGGGAGTCGAATGAGCAGTTCTTC	CASSMRRESNEQFF
TRBV10-2	TRBD1	NA	TRBJ1-1	TGCGCCAGCAGTTGGGGACAGTCGAACACTGAAGCTTTCTTT	CASSWGQSNTEAFF
TRBV6-5	NA	few	TRBJ2-7	TGTGCCAGCAGTTACGCGGGACTTCGCTCCTACGAGCAGTACTTC	CASSYAGLRSYEQYF
TRBV18	NA	NA	TRBJ2-1	TGTGCCAGCTCACCCCGCGGAGAAGAGCAGTTCTTC	CASSPRGEEQFF
TRBV5-5	TRBD2	NA	TRBJ2-1	TGTGCCAGCAGCCGGACTAGCGGGGGGAGCTCCTACAATGAGCAGTTCTTC	CASSRTSGGSSYNEQFF
TRBV28	TRBD2	few	TRBJ2-1	TGTGCCAGCAGTCTCCTAGCGGGAGGGCCAGGTAGTGAGCAGTTCTTC	CASSLLAGGPGSEQFF
TRBV5-4	NA	NA	TRBJ1-1	TGTGCCAGCAGCCTTACGACGGGGAACACTGAAGCTTTCTTT	CASSLTTGNTEAFF
TRBV3-1/TRBV3-2	NA	once	TRBJ2-1	TGTGCCAGCAGCCAAGAGACTAGGCAGTTCTTC	CASSQETRQFF
TRBV28	NA	NA	TRBJ2-5	TGTGCCAGCAGTTTATTAGGGGGAGCTAGAGGTCAGGGTGAGACCCAGTACTTC	CASSLLGGARGQGETQYF
TRBV29-1	NA	once	TRBJ1-2	TGCAGCGTTGAAGCAGATGACTATGGCTACACCTTC	CSVEADDYGYTF
TRBV9	TRBD2	NA	TRBJ2-1	TGTGCCAGCAGCGTAGATGGGCCTAGCGGGAGGGGTAATGAGCAGTTCTTC	CASSVDGPSGRGNEQFF
TRBV27	NA	NA	TRBJ1-4	TGTGCCAGCAGCCTTTGGGGGGGTGAAAAACTGTTTTTT	CASSLWGGEKLFF
TRBV5-1	NA	NA	TRBJ2-7	TGCGCCAGCAGCCCCACAGTGGGGGGATACGAGCAGTACTTC	CASSPTVGGYEQYF
TRBV7-2	NA	NA	TRBJ1-6	TGTGCCAGCAGCTTAGGGGGACAAGACGATTCACCCCTCCACTTT	CASSLGGQDDSPLHF
TRBV5-1	NA	NA	TRBJ2-7	TGCGCCAGCAGCTTGGAGGGGGTTCCCTACGAGCAGTACTTC	CASSLEGVPYEQYF
TRBV9	NA	NA	TRBJ1-6	TGTGCCAGCAGCGTAGTGGCGGGCAATTCACCCCTCCACTTT	CASSVVAGNSPLHF
TRBV28	NA	NA	TRBJ1-5	TGTGCCACCCAGTTTCGGGGAAACCAGCCCCAGCATTTT	CATQFRGNQPQHF
TRBV5-5	NA	NA	TRBJ2-4	TGTGCCAGCAGCTCGTCAAAAGGGGTATTCAAAAACATTCAGTACTTC	CASSSSKGVFKNIQYF
TRBV6-2/TRBV6-3	NA	NA	TRBJ2-5	TGTGCCAGCAGTTACACCAAACCGGACAGGAGGGATGAAGAGACCCAGTACTTC	CASSYTKPDRRDEETQYF
TRBV7-2	TRBD1	medium-sized	TRBJ2-7	TGTGCCAGCAGCTTATTGATGGGGACAGTCTACGAGCAGTACTTC	CASSLLMGTVYEQYF
TRBV6-2/TRBV6-3	TRBD2	NA	TRBJ2-7	TGTGCCAGCAGTTACGGGCCCCGGGAGGAAGTATACGAGCAGTACTTC	CASSYGPREEVYEQYF
TRBV5-1	NA	once	TRBJ2-6	TGCGCCAGCAGCCCCTACTCAGGAGGGGCCAACGTCCTGACTTTC	CASSPYSGGANVLTF
TRBV20-1	NA	NA	TRBJ1-2	TGCAGTGCTCGGACAGACTATGGCTACACCTTC	CSARTDYGYTF
TRBV7-8	TRBD1	NA	TRBJ2-7	TGTGCCAGCAGCTCCCGGACAGGGGCGGGAGAGCAGTACTTC	CASSSRTGAGEQYF
TRBV2	NA	NA	TRBJ2-7	TGTGCCAGCAGTGGCGGGGTCTACGAGCAGTACTTC	CASSGGVYEQYF
TRBV11-2	NA	NA	TRBJ2-7	TGTGCCAGCAGCTCAGGTTGGGGCAGCTACGAGCAGTACTTC	CASSSGWGSYEQYF